The text below deals with one T cell receptor beta chain. Unique molecular identifiers were added to individual cDNA molecules. TCRdb re-called the 5' RACE reads with MiXCR, one entry per CDR3 protein. The sample yields 70,000 to 95,000 distinct CDR3 sequences, 14% to 15% seen once. Trimming removed 1 base at V and 5 bases at J, with 11 bases between. CDR1 and CDR2 (germline): SEHNR, FQNEAQ (reference sequence). The CDR3 has 15 residues. These data originate in a study of early T cells in non-severe SARS-CoV-2 infection. The source is an adult who was a healthcare worker with PCR-confirmed SARS-CoV-2 infection or an uninfected control (not recorded which). The rearrangement links TRBV7-9 to TRBJ1-4; D perhaps matches TRBD1 (5 bases). The source material was whole blood. CDR3 residues: CASSLGGQGNEKLFF. The CDR3 DNA reads TGTGCCAGCAGCTTAGGCGGCCAGGGAAATGAAAAACTGTTTTTT.